The clone carrying this T cell receptor beta chain was found many times. Its antigen is unidentified. The record originates from a study of human T cells and chemical hapten exposure. The overall study: 0.01% DPC was applied to the upper back in patch tests, which were read at 6 days.

The germline V gene has CDR1 SNHLY and CDR2 FYNNEI. The CDR3 is 14 amino acids. J was trimmed by 2 bases and V by 6 bases; bases with no gene match: 1. Time point given: patch test 1, 2 weeks after DPC sensitization. Regarding treatment: therapeutic diphenylcyclopropenone sensitization with weekly scalp DPC. Each cDNA molecule in the library carried unique molecular identifiers. TCRdb analysed the RACE reads with MiXCR anew, one entry per CDR3 protein. The sample contains about 380,000 distinct CDR3 sequences, nearly 5% of which appear only once. Study-wide points: Compared with pre-sensitization or healthy control sets, expanded TCRs clustered more. Patch test score was positively correlated with the counts of TCRs that had expanded at PT1.

Sequenced material: whole blood, taken in connection with sensitization to the hapten diphenylcyclopropenone (DPC). The chain recombines TRBV2 with TRBJ2-1, with 10 nucleotides matching TRBD2. The TCR was taken from a woman aged 50 to 60 with alopecia areata. Some clones in this sample may be carry-over from other donors' samples. CDR3 amino acids: CASRSGRAYNEQFF. The CDR3 DNA reads TGTGCCAGCAGAAGCGGGAGGGCCTACAATGAGCAGTTCTTC.